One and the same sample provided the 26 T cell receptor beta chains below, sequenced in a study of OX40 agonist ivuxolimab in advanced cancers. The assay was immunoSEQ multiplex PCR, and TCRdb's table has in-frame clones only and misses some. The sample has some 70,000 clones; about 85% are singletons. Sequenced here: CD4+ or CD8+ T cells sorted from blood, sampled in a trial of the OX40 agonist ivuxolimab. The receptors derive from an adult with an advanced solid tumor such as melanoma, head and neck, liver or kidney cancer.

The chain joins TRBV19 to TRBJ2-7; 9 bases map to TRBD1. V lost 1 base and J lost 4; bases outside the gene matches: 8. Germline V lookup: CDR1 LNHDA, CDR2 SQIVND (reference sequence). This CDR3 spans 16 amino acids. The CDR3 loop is CASSIVPGQGRYEQYF. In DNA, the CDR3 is TGTGCCAGTAGTATAGTTCCAGGACAGGGGAGGTACGAGCAGTACTTC.

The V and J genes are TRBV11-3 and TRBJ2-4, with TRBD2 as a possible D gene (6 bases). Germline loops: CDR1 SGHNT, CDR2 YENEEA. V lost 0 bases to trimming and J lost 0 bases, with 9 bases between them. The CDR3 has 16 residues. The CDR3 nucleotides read TGTGCCAGCAGCTTAGAGGAGGGACCAGCCAAAAACATTCAGTACTTC. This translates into CASSLEEGPAKNIQYF.

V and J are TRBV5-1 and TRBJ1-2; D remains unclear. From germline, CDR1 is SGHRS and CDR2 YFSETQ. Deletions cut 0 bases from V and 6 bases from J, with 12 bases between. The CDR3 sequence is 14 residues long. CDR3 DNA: TGCGCCAGCAGCTTGGGGCAGCCGGAGGATGGCTACACCTTC. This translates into CASSLGQPEDGYTF.

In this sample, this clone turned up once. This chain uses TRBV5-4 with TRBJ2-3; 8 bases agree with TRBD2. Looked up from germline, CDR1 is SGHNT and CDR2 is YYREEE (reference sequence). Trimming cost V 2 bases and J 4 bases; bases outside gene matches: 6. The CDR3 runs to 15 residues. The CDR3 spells CASSFRGGHADTQYF. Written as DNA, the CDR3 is TGTGCCAGCAGCTTTCGGGGGGGGCACGCAGATACGCAGTATTTT.

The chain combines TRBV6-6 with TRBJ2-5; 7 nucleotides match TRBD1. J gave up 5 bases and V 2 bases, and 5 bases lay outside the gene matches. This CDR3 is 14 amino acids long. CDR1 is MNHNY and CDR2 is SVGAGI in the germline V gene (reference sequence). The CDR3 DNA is TGTGCCAGCAGTTACCCGACAGGGAAGGAGACCCAGTACTTC. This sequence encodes CASSYPTGKETQYF.

The CDR3 is CASSLREVFEQFF. The CDR3 coding sequence is TGTGCCAGTAGTTTAAGGGAAGTTTTTGAGCAGTTCTTC. The chain recombines TRBV19 with TRBJ2-1; D is uncertain. The length of the CDR3 is 13 residues. The V gene's germline CDR1 is LNHDA and CDR2 SQIVND (reference sequence). V was shortened by 5 bases and J by 9 bases, with 14 bases between the two germline ends.

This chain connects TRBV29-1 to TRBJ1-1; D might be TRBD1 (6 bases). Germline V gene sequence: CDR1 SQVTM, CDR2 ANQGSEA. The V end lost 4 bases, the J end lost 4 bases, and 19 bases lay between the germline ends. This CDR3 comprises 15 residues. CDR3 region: CSVGRRTERGTEAFF. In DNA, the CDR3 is TGCAGCGTTGGGAGAAGGACAGAGAGGGGCACTGAAGCTTTCTTT. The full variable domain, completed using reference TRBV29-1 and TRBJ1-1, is SAVISQKPSRDICQRGTSLTIQCQVDSQVTMMFWYRQQPGQSLTLIATANQGSEATYESGFVIDKFPISRPNLTFSTLTVSNMSPEDSSIYLCSVGRRTERGTEAFFGQGTRLTVV.

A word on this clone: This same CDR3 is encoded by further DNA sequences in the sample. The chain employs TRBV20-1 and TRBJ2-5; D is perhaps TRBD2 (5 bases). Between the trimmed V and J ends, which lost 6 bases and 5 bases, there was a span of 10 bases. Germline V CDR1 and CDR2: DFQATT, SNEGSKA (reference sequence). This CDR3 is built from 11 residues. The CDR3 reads CSARVGETQYF. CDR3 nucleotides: TGCAGTGCGAGGGTTGGGGAGACCCAGTACTTC.

The chain's CDR3 is CASSQLAGGTDTQYF. For the CDR3, the DNA is TGTGCCAGCAGCCAACTAGCGGGGGGCACAGATACGCAGTATTTT. The V gene is TRBV28, the J gene TRBJ2-3, with TRBD2 identical over 11 bases. The ends lost 6 bases at V and 1 base at J; junction bases unmatched: 3. CDR1 is MDHEN, CDR2 SYDVKM, per germline. The CDR3 contains 15 residues.

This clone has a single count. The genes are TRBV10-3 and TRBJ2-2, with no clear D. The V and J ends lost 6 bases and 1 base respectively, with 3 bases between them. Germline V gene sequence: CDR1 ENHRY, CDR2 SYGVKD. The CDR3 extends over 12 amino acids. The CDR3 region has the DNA TGTGCCATCAGGGTGAACACCGGGGAGCTGTTTTTT. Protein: CAIRVNTGELFF.

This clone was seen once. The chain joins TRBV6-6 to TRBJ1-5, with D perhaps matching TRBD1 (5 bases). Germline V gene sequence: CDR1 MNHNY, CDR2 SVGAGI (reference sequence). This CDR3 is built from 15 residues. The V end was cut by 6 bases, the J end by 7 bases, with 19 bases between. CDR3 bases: TGTGCCAGCAGAACTCCTCAGGGATTCGGCCAGCCCCAGCATTTT. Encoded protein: CASRTPQGFGQPQHF.

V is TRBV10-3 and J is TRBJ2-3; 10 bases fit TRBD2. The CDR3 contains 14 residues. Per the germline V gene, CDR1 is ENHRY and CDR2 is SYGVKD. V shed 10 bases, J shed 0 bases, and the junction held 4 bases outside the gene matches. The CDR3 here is CASGLAASTDTQYF. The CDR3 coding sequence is TGTGCCAGCGGACTAGCGGCTAGCACAGATACGCAGTATTTT.

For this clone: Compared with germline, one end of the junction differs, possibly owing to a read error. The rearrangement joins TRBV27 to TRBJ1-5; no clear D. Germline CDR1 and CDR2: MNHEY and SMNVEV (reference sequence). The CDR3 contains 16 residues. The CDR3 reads CASSLFAPRSNQPQHF. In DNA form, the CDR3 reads TGTGCCAGCAGCTTATTCGCCCCACGCAGCAATCAGCCCCAGCATTTT.

The CDR3 DNA follows: TGCGCCAGCAGCTTGGGGGCTAGCAATCAGCCCCAGCATTTT. Translation gives CASSLGASNQPQHF. This chain uses TRBV5-1 with TRBJ1-5; D gene ambiguous. This CDR3 region has 14 residues. The germline V gene has CDR1 SGHRS and CDR2 YFSETQ. Trimming pared 0 bases from V and 0 bases from J, leaving 4 bases between.

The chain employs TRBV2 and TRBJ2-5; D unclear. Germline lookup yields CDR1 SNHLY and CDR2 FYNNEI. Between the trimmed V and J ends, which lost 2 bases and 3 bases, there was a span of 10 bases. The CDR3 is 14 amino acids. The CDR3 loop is CASSELVSEETQYF. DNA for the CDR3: TGTGCCAGCAGTGAACTCGTCTCAGAAGAGACCCAGTACTTC.

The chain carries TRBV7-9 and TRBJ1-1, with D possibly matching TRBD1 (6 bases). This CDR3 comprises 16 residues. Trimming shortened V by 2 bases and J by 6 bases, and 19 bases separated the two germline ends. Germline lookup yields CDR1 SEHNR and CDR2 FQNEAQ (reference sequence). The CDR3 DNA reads TGTGCCAGCAGCTTATCAGCAGTACAGGGTAGGGCTGAAGCTTTCTTT. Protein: CASSLSAVQGRAEAFF. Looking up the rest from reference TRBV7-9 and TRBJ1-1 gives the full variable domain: DTGVSQNPRHKITKRGQNVTFRCDPISEHNRLYWYRQTLGQGPEFLTYFQNEAQLEKSRLLSDRFSAERPKGSFSTLEIQRTEQGDSAMYLCASSLSAVQGRAEAFFGQGTRLTVV.

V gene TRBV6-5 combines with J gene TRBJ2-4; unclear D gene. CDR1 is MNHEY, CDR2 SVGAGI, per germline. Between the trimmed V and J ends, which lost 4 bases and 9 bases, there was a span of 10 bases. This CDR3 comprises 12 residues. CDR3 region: CASSSPVGIQYF. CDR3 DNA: TGTGCCAGCAGTTCCCCGGTGGGCATTCAGTACTTC.

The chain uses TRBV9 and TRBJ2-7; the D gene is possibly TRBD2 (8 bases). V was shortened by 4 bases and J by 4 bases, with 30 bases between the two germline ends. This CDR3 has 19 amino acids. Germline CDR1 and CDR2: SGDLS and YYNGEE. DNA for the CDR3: TGTGCCAGCAGCACAGGGACAGCGGTTCCGGGGGGGCTGCGGTACGAGCAGTACTTC. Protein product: CASSTGTAVPGGLRYEQYF.

CDR3 coding DNA: TGTGCCAGCAGCTTAGTTTGGTCTAGCGGGGGAGGCGAGCAGTACTTC. It encodes CASSLVWSSGGGEQYF. This rearrangement joins TRBV7-2 to TRBJ2-7; 10 nucleotides align to TRBD2. V lost 1 base to trimming and J lost 6 bases; unmatched junction nucleotides: 9. Per the germline V gene, CDR1 is SGHTA and CDR2 is FQGNSA. This CDR3 region has 16 residues. Looking up the rest from reference TRBV7-2 and TRBJ2-7 gives the full variable domain: GAGVSQSPSNKVTEKGKDVELRCDPISGHTALYWYRQSLGQGLEFLIYFQGNSAPDKSGLPSDRFSAERTGGSVSTLTIQRTQQEDSAVYLCASSLVWSSGGGEQYFGPGTRLTVT.

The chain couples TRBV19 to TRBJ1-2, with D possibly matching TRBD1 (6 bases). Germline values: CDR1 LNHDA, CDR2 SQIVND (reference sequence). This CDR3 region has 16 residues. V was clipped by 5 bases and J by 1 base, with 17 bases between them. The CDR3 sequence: CASSSHRGQGNYGYTF. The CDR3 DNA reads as TGTGCCAGTAGTTCCCATCGGGGGCAGGGTAACTATGGCTACACCTTC.

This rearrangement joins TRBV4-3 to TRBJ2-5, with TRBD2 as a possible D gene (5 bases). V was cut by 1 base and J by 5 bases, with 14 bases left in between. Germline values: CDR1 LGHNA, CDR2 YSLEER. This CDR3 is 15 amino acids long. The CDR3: CASSQGFSVRETQYF. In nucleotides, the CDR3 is TGCGCCAGCAGCCAAGGTTTTAGCGTCCGCGAGACCCAGTACTTC.

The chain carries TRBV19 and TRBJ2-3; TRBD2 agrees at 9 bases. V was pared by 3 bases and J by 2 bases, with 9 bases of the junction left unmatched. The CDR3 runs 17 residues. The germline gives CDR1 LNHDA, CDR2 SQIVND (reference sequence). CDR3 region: CASSIAGGFTYTDTQYF. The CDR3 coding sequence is TGTGCCAGTAGTATCGCGGGGGGGTTCACCTACACAGATACGCAGTATTTT.

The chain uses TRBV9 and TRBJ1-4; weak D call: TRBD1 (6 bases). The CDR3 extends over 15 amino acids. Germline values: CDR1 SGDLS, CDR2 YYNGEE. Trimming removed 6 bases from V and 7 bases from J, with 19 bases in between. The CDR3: CASTPNPGAGEKLFF. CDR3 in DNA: TGTGCCAGCACCCCCAACCCGGGGGCCGGTGAAAAACTGTTTTTT.

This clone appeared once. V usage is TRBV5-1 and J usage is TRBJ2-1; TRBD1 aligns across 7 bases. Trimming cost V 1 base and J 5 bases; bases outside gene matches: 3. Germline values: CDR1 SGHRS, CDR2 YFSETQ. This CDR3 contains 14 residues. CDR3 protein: CASSLRGLDNEQFF. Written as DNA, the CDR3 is TGCGCCAGCAGCTTGAGGGGGCTTGACAATGAGCAGTTCTTC.

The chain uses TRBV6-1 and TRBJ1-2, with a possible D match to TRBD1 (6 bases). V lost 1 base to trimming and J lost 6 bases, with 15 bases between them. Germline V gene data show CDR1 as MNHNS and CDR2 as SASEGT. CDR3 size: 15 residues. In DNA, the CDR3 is TGTGCCAGCAGTGAAGGCCTGGGGCAGGGGAATGGCTACACCTTC. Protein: CASSEGLGQGNGYTF.

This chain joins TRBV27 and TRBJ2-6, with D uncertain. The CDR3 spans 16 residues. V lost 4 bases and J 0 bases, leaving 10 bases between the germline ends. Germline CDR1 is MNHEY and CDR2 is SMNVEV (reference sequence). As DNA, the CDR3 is TGTGCCAGCAGTTCATACCGCAGCTCTGGGGCCAACGTCCTGACTTTC. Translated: CASSSYRSSGANVLTF.